The T cell receptor (beta chain) under discussion was sequenced for a study of spatial heterogeneity in lung cancer. Turning to the study itself: Donation came from some 73 patients with untreated early-stage non-small cell lung cancer. The follow-up PBMC samples were sequenced whenever they were available. The median time to follow-up was roughly two years after resection.

This clonotype was observed at least ten times. Time point given: blood at routine non-recurrence follow-up after resection. Sequencing was performed on whole RNA extracted from tumor and nontumor lung tissue, or from frozen PBMC, and the material was left unsorted. After removal of 4 bases from V and 1 base from J, the junction contained 10 bases not matched to a gene. The CDR3 runs to 17 residues. Germline loops: CDR1 SNHLY, CDR2 FYNNEI. TCRdb re-called the 5' RACE reads through MiXCR, storing one row per CDR3 protein. The table lists about 52,000 distinct CDR3 sequences, 7.4% of them singletons. Sequences were derived from PBMCs, sampled at follow-up. The chain is built from TRBV2 and TRBJ2-7, with 10 bases that match TRBD2. The source is a female donor with early-stage non-small cell lung cancer. CDR3 in DNA: TGTGCCAGCAGTGCTTGGGTAGCGGGGGGCAGATCCTACGAGCAGTACTTC. This encodes CASSAWVAGGRSYEQYF.